The subject of this entry is one TCR beta chain. This record belongs to a study of blood T cell repertoires in COVID-19. The wider study: Sample material is recorded as cDNA or gDNA derived from T cells, B-cell-depleted T cells, or PBMCs.

This table comes from immunoSEQ multiplex PCR, and its TCRdb copy is limited to in-frame clones, with some not included. Seen here are over 90,000 clones, more than 80% observed once, and the top ten hold around 4.3%. The specimen sequenced was peripheral blood. This receptor was obtained from a human donor in a cohort sampled during active COVID-19.

CDR3 coding DNA: TGTGCCAGCAGCCCTGGGACAGGCGGCCAGCCCCAGCATTTT. This codes for CASSPGTGGQPQHF. The chain employs TRBV11-2 and TRBJ1-5, with 8 nucleotides matching TRBD1. CDR1 and CDR2 from the germline V gene are SGHAT and FQNNGV. The CDR3 length is 14 residues. Trimming took 5 bases from V and 7 from J; bases not matched to a gene: 7.